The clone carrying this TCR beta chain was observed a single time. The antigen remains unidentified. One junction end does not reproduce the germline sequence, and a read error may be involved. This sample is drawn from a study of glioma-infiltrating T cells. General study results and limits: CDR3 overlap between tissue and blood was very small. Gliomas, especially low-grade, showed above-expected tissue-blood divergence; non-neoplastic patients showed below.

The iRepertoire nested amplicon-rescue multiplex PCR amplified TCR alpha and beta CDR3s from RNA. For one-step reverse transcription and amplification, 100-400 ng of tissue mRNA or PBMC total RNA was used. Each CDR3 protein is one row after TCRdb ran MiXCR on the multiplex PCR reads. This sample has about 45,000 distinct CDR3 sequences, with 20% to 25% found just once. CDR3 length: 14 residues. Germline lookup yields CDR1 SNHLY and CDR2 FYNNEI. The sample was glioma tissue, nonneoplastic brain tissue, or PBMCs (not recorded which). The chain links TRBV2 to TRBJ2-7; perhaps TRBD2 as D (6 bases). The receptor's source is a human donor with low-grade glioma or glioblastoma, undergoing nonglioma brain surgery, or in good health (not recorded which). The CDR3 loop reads CASSEDGGVYKQYF. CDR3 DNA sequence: TGTGCCAGCAGTGAAGATGGCGGGGTCTACAAGCAGTACTTC.